This T cell receptor beta chain was profiled in a study of T cells after posttransplantation cyclophosphamide. Study findings and constraints: Recipient CMV seropositivity and CMV reactivation strongly tracked TRB clonality.

Concerning this clone itself: Its cognate antigen is unknown.

Repertoires were generated with immunoSEQ multiplex PCR, while TCRdb's copy carries only in-frame clones and drops some. The top ten clones hold less than 3.5% of a sample with 45,000 or so clones, around nine tenths of them seen once. The CDR3 runs 13 residues. The J segment lost 10 bases and the V segment lost 2 bases, leaving 2 bases of the junction unmatched. CDR1 and CDR2 (germline): WNHNN, SYGVQD (reference sequence). Sequenced: PBMCs. The chain combines TRBV10-1 with TRBJ2-7, with 13 bases fitting TRBD2. The source of this sequence is a woman between 50 and 59 years old in good health and a related stem cell transplant donor. The CDR3 DNA reads as TGCGCCAGCAGTGAGACTAGCGGGAGGGCCCAGTACTTC. It translates to CASSETSGRAQYF.